This entry concerns a single T cell receptor beta chain. Germline CDR1 KGHSH, CDR2 LQKENI. The V gene lost 2 bases and the J gene lost 2 bases, with 16 bases spanning the gap. The CDR3 runs 16 residues. TCRdb re-derived calls from the RT-PCR reads in MiXCR, one entry per CDR3 protein. The repertoire holds about 680,000 distinct CDR3 sequences, approximately 15% seen once, with 3.6% in the top ten. The chain couples TRBV18 to TRBJ2-7; tentatively, D is TRBD2 (6 bases). The source of this sequence is a female donor in good health, serving as a healthy control. Sequencing was done on a sample of memory CD4+ T cells from blood. The CDR3 DNA is TGTGCCAGCTCACCATTGGGGGAGGACTTCCCCTACGAGCAGTACTTC. It specifies CASSPLGEDFPYEQYF.